The clone carrying this T cell receptor (beta chain) was seen a few times. Its target is unknown. This entry belongs to a study of response to subunit inactivated influenza vaccine. Study conclusions and caveats: The authors suggested that every seasonal influenza vaccination recruits few new T cells.

Looked up from germline, CDR1 is KGHSH and CDR2 is LQKENI. This CDR3 has 13 amino acids. J was trimmed by 9 bases and V by 5 bases; bases with no gene match: 7. Each CDR3 protein is one row after TCRdb ran MiXCR on the RT-PCR reads. The table has approximately 700,000 distinct CDR3 sequences, approximately 14% seen once. Source: PBMCs from blood, taken about 12 days after vaccination. V usage is TRBV18 and J usage is TRBJ2-1, with 7 bases that match TRBD1. This TCR was recovered from a man aged 50 or older who received an inactivated influenza vaccine. CDR3 protein: CASSRDSFTEQFF. The CDR3 nucleotides are TGTGCCAGCTCAAGGGACAGTTTTACTGAGCAGTTCTTC.